This T cell receptor beta chain was captured in a study of T cells after posttransplantation cyclophosphamide. V shed 4 bases, J shed 2 bases, and the junction held 11 bases outside the gene matches. Germline values: CDR1 SGDLS, CDR2 YYNGEE. The CDR3 consists of 17 residues. Study-wide points: TRB overlap between skin or GI tissue T cells and blood was limited.

Cyclophosphamide on days +3 and +4 followed busulfan-fludarabine conditioning and a marrow graft. This clone turned up a few times. Its antigen is not known. The assay was immunoSEQ multiplex PCR, and TCRdb's table has in-frame clones only and misses some. The sample offers fewer than 12,000 clones and no singletons, the top ten holding around 14%. Sequences were derived from PBMCs, sampled after allogeneic stem cell transplant with posttransplant cyclophosphamide. The chain is built from TRBV9 and TRBJ1-1, with TRBD1 matching over 10 bases. The TCR was taken from a female patient in her 40s who received an allogeneic stem cell transplant from a related donor, was CMV-positive, and had no GVHD. The graft donor may be the source of some T cells. CDR3: CASSSSGQGVSNTEAFF. Written as DNA, the CDR3 is TGTGCCAGCAGCTCGTCCGGACAGGGGGTTTCAAACACTGAAGCTTTCTTT.